This record concerns one TCR beta chain sequence. This entry comes from a study of control samples from healthy donors and cancer patients. Method: immunoSEQ multiplex PCR; TCRdb's copy keeps in-frame clones and lacks some. The repertoire holds 260,000 or so clones, over 75% seen once, with about 14% in the top ten. The sample was PBMCs. The receptor's source is a woman aged 55-70 years with lung cancer.

CDR3 DNA sequence: TGTGCCAGCATCCGATTGTCGGGACAAGACTACGAGCAGTACTTC. Translating it yields CASIRLSGQDYEQYF. The J gene is TRBJ2-7, the V gene TRBV5-6; weak D call: TRBD1 (6 bases). The V end lost 6 bases, the J end lost 3 bases, and 19 bases lay between the germline ends. Germline loops: CDR1 SGHDT, CDR2 YYEEEE. The length of the CDR3 is 15 residues.